One sample yielded the 5 T cell receptor beta chains listed below, sequenced in a study of CD8 T cells in ankylosing spondylitis. Study-level points and caveats: Several highly homologous variants made up a TCR beta motif that seemed to typify ankylosing spondylitis blood.

TCRdb passed the 5' RACE reads through MiXCR, listing each CDR3 protein once. The top ten hold 0.85% to 1.3% of the sample, which has a few hundred thousand distinct CDR3 sequences, roughly a sixth seen once. The antigens these receptors bind are not known. What was sequenced was blood, either unsorted or a sorted T cell fraction (not recorded which). The receptors were gathered from a male donor with ankylosing spondylitis.

The chain employs TRBV5-5 and TRBJ2-1; D remains ambiguous. Germline V lookup: CDR1 SGHKS, CDR2 YYEKEE (reference sequence). This CDR3 contains 15 residues. Trimming left V 0 bases short and J 10 bases short, with 17 bases between. CDR3 protein: CASSLAPYPFSEQFF. The CDR3 nucleotides read TGTGCCAGCAGCTTGGCTCCTTACCCTTTTTCCGAGCAGTTCTTC.

The sample holds a few counts of this clonotype. This chain uses TRBV20-1 with TRBJ1-6, with 9 nucleotides matching TRBD1. Germline V gene data show CDR1 as DFQATT and CDR2 as SNEGSKA (reference sequence). V lost 3 bases, J lost 9 bases, and 6 bases stayed unmatched. The CDR3 contains 14 residues. The chain's CDR3 is CSASFGTGRSPLHF. For the CDR3, the DNA is TGCAGTGCTAGCTTCGGGACAGGGCGTTCACCCCTCCACTTT.

This clonotype was counted between two and nine times. V and J are TRBV3-1 and TRBJ2-3, with D perhaps given as TRBD1 or TRBD2 (6 bases each). V lost 3 bases, J lost 3 bases, and 13 bases lay in between. The CDR3 consists of 15 residues. Germline V gene lookup returns CDR1 LGHDT and CDR2 YNNKEL (reference sequence). This CDR3 reads CASSHGRGDTDTQYF. The CDR3 DNA sequence: TGTGCCAGCAGCCATGGTAGGGGGGATACAGATACGCAGTATTTT.

The J gene is TRBJ2-1, the V gene TRBV6-1; 10 bases fit TRBD1. V was pared by 6 bases and J by 8 bases, with 10 bases of the junction left unmatched. CDR3 length: 15 residues. Germline-derived CDR1 and CDR2 are MNHNS and SASEGT. CDR3 sequence: CASRRDRGIFDEQFF. The CDR3, as DNA: TGTGCCAGCAGAAGGGACAGGGGAATATTTGATGAGCAGTTCTTC.

This clonotype was recorded a few times. This rearrangement joins TRBV7-2 to TRBJ1-1, with D perhaps TRBD1 (6 bases). The CDR3 contains 14 residues. The germline V gene encodes CDR1 SGHTA and CDR2 FQGNSA. Trimming removed 0 bases from V and 5 bases from J, with 10 bases in between. CDR3 in DNA: TGTGCCAGCAGCTTAGCGGGGGGCACGACTGAAGCTTTCTTT. Its protein is CASSLAGGTTEAFF.